What follows are 17 T cell receptor beta chains derived from one specimen sequenced in a study of blood T cells in healthy people across ages. Primers used in a second PCR of roughly 6 to 11 cycles were a sample-barcoded 5' primer and a J-beta primer mix. One entry per CDR3 protein, called by TCRdb with MiXCR from the 5' RACE reads. The sample holds 450,000 to 700,000 distinct CDR3 sequences, 25% to 30% seen once. What was sequenced was blood. Every receptor here comes from a woman in her 70s in good health.

This clonotype was seen a handful of times. V gene TRBV5-1 combines with J gene TRBJ1-1; TRBD1 might be the D (6 bases). Trimming stripped 3 bases from V and 2 bases from J, with 14 bases between. The germline V gene encodes CDR1 SGHRS and CDR2 YFSETQ. The CDR3 extends over 15 amino acids. The DNA of the CDR3 is TGCGCCAGCAGCTCCGCACCGACAGGTAACACTGAAGCTTTCTTT. Its translation is CASSSAPTGNTEAFF.

In DNA form, the CDR3 reads TGTGCCAGCAATTGGGGGGTGAACACCGGGGAGCTGTTTTTT. It specifies CASNWGVNTGELFF. V gene TRBV7-9 combines with J gene TRBJ2-2, with D perhaps TRBD2 (6 bases). V lost 7 bases and J 1 base, leaving 10 bases between the germline ends. CDR3 length: 14 amino acids. CDR1 is SEHNR and CDR2 is FQNEAQ in the germline V gene (reference sequence).

This clonotype was detected only once. The chain combines TRBV14 with TRBJ1-4; D remains ambiguous. Germline CDR1 SGHDN, CDR2 FVKESK. The CDR3 consists of 16 residues. V shed 1 base and J shed 5 bases, with 14 bases lying between them. The CDR3 DNA is TGTGCCAGCAGCCAAGGGCGAACAGCCCGGAATGAAAAACTGTTTTTT. Translation: CASSQGRTARNEKLFF.

The V gene is TRBV29-1, the J gene TRBJ2-7, with D possibly being TRBD2 (5 bases). In germline, CDR1 is SQVTM, CDR2 ANQGSEA. The germline V and J ends were trimmed by 0 bases and 4 bases, with 13 bases remaining between them. The CDR3 has 14 amino acids. Here the CDR3 reads CSVEDLAARYEQYF. The CDR3 DNA reads TGCAGCGTTGAAGATCTAGCTGCGCGATACGAGCAGTACTTC.

This clonotype was seen only a few times. CDR3 in DNA: TGTGCCAGCACTTCCGACCGCGGGGCCTCATACAATGAGCAGTTCTTC. This codes for CASTSDRGASYNEQFF. This chain connects TRBV6-5 to TRBJ2-1; maybe TRBD2 (6 bases). This CDR3 contains 16 residues. Germline CDR1 MNHEY, CDR2 SVGAGI. The ends were cut back, 7 bases at V and 4 bases at J, with 20 bases in the middle.

This clonotype was counted between two and nine times. The rearrangement uses TRBV9 and TRBJ1-1; no clear D gene. The germline V and J ends were trimmed by 1 base and 0 bases, with 10 bases remaining between them. The CDR3 is 15 residues long. Germline V CDR1 and CDR2: SGDLS, YYNGEE. In DNA form, the CDR3 reads TGTGCCAGCAGCGTAAATGTGGATTTGAACACTGAAGCTTTCTTT. Amino acids: CASSVNVDLNTEAFF.

The V call is TRBV18, the J call TRBJ2-1; D is undetermined. V was cut by 3 bases and J by 3 bases, with 15 bases left in between. CDR1 and CDR2 from the germline V gene are KGHSH and LQKENI. This CDR3 has 16 amino acids. The CDR3 nucleotides read TGTGCCAGCTCACCGCCGACTGTAGGTCGCTACAATGAGCAGTTCTTC. Its protein is CASSPPTVGRYNEQFF.

The chain uses TRBV12-3 or TRBV12-4 and TRBJ1-2; tentatively, D is TRBD1 (6 bases). V shed 5 bases and J shed 4 bases, with 8 bases lying between them. The CDR3 length is 12 residues. For the CDR3, the DNA is TGTGCCAGCAGTGGACAGTCCTATGGCTACACCTTC. Protein product: CASSGQSYGYTF.

V usage is TRBV4-2 and J usage is TRBJ2-5; tentative D call: TRBD2 (6 bases). The germline CDR1 and CDR2 sequences are LGHNA and YNFKEQ. The CDR3 length is 17 residues. Deletions cut 0 bases from V and 3 bases from J, with 17 bases between. The CDR3 here is CASSQEPINRGKETQYF. CDR3 coding DNA: TGTGCCAGCAGCCAAGAACCCATCAACCGGGGGAAAGAGACCCAGTACTTC.

This clonotype turned up a few times. The rearrangement links TRBV15 to TRBJ1-4, with D uncertain. This CDR3 is 16 amino acids long. V dropped 2 bases and J dropped 0 bases, with 10 bases sitting between them. Per the germline V gene, CDR1 is LNHNV and CDR2 is YYDKDF (reference sequence). Written as DNA, the CDR3 is TGTGCCACCAGCAGAAGGCCCCCCGCAACTAATGAAAAACTGTTTTTT. Protein product: CATSRRPPATNEKLFF. The full variable domain, rest sourced from reference TRBV15 and TRBJ1-4, is DAMVIQNPRYQVTQFGKPVTLSCSQTLNHNVMYWYQQKSSQAPKLLFHYYDKDFNNEADTPDNFQSRRPNTSFCFLDIRSPGLGDTAMYLCATSRRPPATNEKLFFGSGTQLSVL.

The chain couples TRBV20-1 to TRBJ1-2; 7 nucleotides match TRBD1. Per the germline V gene, CDR1 is DFQATT and CDR2 is SNEGSKA (reference sequence). The trim removed 4 bases at V and 7 bases at J, leaving 6 bases unmatched. CDR3 length: 12 amino acids. The CDR3 nucleotides are TGCAGTGCTAACCTCAGGGGGGTTGGCTACACCTTC. Translated, it gives CSANLRGVGYTF.

The chain is built from TRBV20-1 and TRBJ1-2; 7 bases line up with TRBD1. Looked up from germline, CDR1 is DFQATT and CDR2 is SNEGSKA (reference sequence). CDR3 length: 15 amino acids. The J segment lost 1 base and the V segment lost 6 bases, leaving 11 bases of the junction unmatched. The chain's CDR3 is CSAPAGGNLNYGYTF. The CDR3 DNA is TGCAGTGCACCAGCAGGGGGTAACCTTAACTATGGCTACACCTTC.

This clonotype occurred a few times. The chain recombines TRBV12-3 or TRBV12-4 with TRBJ1-6; TRBD1 matches 9 bases. The CDR3 contains 14 residues. The V and J ends lost 5 bases and 9 bases, in that order; junction bases with no gene match: 5. The CDR3 sequence: CASSLQGARSPLHF. The CDR3 nucleotides are TGTGCCAGCAGTCTACAGGGGGCGCGTTCACCCCTCCACTTT.

The chain has TRBV12-3 or TRBV12-4 and TRBJ1-1; 7 nucleotides match TRBD1. The junction had 10 bases not matched to a gene; V was cut back by 7 bases and J by 2 bases. The CDR3 covers 15 residues. The DNA of the CDR3 is TGTGCCAGCACCATAAGACAGGGTCCAAACACTGAAGCTTTCTTT. Amino acid sequence: CASTIRQGPNTEAFF.

V is TRBV19 and J is TRBJ2-5; maybe TRBD1 (6 bases). V was clipped by 3 bases and J by 5 bases, with 16 bases between them. The CDR3 contains 15 residues. Germline CDR1 reads LNHDA; CDR2 reads SQIVND (reference sequence). The CDR3 reads CASSIGDRLRETQYF. CDR3 DNA: TGTGCCAGTAGTATTGGTGACAGGCTACGGGAGACCCAGTACTTC.

This clonotype was detected only a few times. This sequence joins TRBV20-1 and TRBJ1-4; 7 nucleotides align to TRBD1. V lost 2 bases, J lost 8 bases, and 8 bases stayed unmatched. The CDR3 length is 14 residues. Germline V lookup: CDR1 DFQATT, CDR2 SNEGSKA (reference sequence). The CDR3 loop reads CSARQGGAGEKLFF. The CDR3, as DNA: TGCAGTGCTAGACAAGGGGGCGCTGGGGAAAAACTGTTTTTT.

CDR3 in DNA: TGCAGTGCTAGGGGAGTTTCCGGGGAGCTGTTTTTT. It yields the protein CSARGVSGELFF. The chain employs TRBV20-1 and TRBJ2-2, with D perhaps TRBD2 (5 bases). The length of the CDR3 is 12 residues. Trimming shortened V by 3 bases and J by 6 bases, and 8 bases separated the two germline ends. Germline values: CDR1 DFQATT, CDR2 SNEGSKA (reference sequence).